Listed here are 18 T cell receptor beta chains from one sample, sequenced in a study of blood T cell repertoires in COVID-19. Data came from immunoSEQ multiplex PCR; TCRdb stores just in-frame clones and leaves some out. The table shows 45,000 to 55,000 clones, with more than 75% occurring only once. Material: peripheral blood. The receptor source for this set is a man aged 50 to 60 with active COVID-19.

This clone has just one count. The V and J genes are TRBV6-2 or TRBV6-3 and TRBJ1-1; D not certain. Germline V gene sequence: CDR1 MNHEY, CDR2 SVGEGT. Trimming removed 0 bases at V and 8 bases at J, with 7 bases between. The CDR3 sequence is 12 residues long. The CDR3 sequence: CASSYSGWEAFF. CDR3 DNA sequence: TGTGCCAGCAGTTACTCGGGCTGGGAAGCTTTCTTT.

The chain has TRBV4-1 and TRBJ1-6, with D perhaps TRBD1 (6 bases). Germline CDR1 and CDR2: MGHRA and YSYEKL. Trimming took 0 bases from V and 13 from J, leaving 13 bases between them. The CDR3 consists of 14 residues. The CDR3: CASSQEQGQGPLHF. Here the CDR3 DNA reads TGCGCCAGCAGCCAAGAGCAGGGACAAGGGCCCCTCCACTTT.

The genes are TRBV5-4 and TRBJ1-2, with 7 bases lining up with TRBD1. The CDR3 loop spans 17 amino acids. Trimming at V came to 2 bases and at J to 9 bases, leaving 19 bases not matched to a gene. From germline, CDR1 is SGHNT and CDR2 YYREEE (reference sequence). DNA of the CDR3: TGTGCCAGCAGCTTAGATAAATGGACAGGACGCTATGCTAGCTACACCTTC. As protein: CASSLDKWTGRYASYTF.

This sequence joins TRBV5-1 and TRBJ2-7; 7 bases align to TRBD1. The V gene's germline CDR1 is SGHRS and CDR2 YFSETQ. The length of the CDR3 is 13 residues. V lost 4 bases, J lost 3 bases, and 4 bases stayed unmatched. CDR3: CASSPRQGYEQYF. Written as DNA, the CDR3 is TGCGCCAGCAGCCCCCGACAGGGCTACGAGCAGTACTTC.

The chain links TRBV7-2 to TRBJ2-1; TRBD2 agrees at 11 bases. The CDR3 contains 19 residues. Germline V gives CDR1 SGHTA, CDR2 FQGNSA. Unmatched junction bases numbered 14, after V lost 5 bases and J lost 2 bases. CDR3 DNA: TGTGCCAGCAGCCAAGTGGGGACTAGCGGACCTGGCCCCTACAATGAGCAGTTCTTC. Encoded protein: CASSQVGTSGPGPYNEQFF.

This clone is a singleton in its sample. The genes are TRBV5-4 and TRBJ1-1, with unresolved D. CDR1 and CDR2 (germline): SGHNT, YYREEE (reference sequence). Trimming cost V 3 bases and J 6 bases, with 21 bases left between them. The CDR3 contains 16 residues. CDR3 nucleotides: TGTGCCAGCAGCTCCCCGGCCGTCCAAGGGAGGGCTGAAGCTTTCTTT. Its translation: CASSSPAVQGRAEAFF.

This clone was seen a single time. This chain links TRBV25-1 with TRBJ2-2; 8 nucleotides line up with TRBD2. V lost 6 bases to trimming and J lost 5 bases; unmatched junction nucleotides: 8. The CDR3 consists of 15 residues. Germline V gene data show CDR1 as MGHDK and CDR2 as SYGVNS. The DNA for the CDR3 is TGTGCCAGCAGGATGTCCGGGACTAGGACCGGGGAGCTGTTTTTT. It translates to CASRMSGTRTGELFF.

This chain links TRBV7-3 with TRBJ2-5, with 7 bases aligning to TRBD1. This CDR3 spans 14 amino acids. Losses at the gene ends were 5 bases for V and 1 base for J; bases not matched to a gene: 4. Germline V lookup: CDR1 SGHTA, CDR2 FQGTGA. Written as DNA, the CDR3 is TGTGCCAGCAGCCAAGGGACAGCCCAAGAGACCCAGTACTTC. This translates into CASSQGTAQETQYF.

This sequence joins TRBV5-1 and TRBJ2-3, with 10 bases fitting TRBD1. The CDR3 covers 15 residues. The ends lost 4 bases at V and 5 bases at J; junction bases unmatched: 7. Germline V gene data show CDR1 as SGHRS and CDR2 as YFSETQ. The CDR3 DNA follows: TGCGCCAGCAGCATACTCGGACAGGGGGTAGATACGCAGTATTTT. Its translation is CASSILGQGVDTQYF.

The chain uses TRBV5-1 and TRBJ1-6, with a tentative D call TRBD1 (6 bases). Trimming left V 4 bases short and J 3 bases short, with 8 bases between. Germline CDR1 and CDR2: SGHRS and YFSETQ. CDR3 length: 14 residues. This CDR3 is CASSEGGYNSPLHF. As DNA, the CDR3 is TGCGCCAGCAGCGAAGGGGGCTATAATTCACCCCTCCACTTT.

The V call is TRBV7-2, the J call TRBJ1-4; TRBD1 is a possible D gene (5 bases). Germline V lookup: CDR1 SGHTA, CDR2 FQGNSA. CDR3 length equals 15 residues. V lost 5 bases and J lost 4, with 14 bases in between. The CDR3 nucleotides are TGTGCCAGCAGCCTCACTCCGGGACTTAATGAAAAACTGTTTTTT. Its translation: CASSLTPGLNEKLFF.

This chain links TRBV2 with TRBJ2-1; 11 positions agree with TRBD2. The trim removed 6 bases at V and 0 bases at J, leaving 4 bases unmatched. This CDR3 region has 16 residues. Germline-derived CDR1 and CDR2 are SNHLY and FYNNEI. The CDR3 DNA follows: TGTGCCAGCAGAGGAACTAGCGGGAGCTCCTACAATGAGCAGTTCTTC. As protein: CASRGTSGSSYNEQFF.

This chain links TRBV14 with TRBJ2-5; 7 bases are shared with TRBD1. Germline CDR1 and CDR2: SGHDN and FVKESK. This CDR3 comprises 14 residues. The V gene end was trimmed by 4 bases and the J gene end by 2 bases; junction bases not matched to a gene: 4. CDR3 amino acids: CASSRDRAQETQYF. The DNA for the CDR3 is TGTGCCAGCAGCCGAGACAGGGCACAAGAGACCCAGTACTTC.

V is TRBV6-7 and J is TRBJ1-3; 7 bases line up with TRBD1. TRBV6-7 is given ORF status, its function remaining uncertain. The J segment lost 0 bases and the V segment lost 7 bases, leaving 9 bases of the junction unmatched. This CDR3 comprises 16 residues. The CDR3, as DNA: TGTGCCAGCATCCCCGACAGGGACTTCTCTGGAAACACCATATATTTT. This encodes CASIPDRDFSGNTIYF.

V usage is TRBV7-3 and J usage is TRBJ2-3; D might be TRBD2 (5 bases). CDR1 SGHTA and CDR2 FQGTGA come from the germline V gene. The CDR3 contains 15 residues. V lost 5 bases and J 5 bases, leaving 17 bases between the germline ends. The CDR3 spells CASSLAPGMGDTQYF. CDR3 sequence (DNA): TGTGCCAGCAGCCTAGCCCCAGGAATGGGAGATACGCAGTATTTT.

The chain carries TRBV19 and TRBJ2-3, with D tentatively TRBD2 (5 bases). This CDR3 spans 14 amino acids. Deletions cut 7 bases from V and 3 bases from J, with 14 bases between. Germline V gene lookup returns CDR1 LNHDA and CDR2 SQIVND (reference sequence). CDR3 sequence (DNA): TGTGCCAGTACCTTCGGCCTAGCAACAGATACGCAGTATTTT. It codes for CASTFGLATDTQYF.

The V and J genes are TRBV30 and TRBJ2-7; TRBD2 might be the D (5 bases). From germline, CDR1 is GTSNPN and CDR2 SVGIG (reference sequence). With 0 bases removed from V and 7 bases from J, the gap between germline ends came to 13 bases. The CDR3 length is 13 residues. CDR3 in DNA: TGTGCCTGGAGTGTATGGCTAGCTAGGGAGCAGTACTTC. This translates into CAWSVWLAREQYF. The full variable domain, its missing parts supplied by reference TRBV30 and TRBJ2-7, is SQTIHQWPATLVQPVGSPLSLECTVEGTSNPNLYWYRQAAGRGLQLLFYSVGIGQISSEVPQNLSASRPQDRQFILSSKKLLLSDSGFYLCAWSVWLAREQYFGPGTRLTVT.

CDR3 in DNA: TGTGCCAGCAGCCAAGACATGAGCTCTGGAAACACCATATATTTT. Residues: CASSQDMSSGNTIYF. V is TRBV14 and J is TRBJ1-3; no firm D call. The V gene lost 0 bases and the J gene lost 0 bases, with 6 bases spanning the gap. From germline, CDR1 is SGHDN and CDR2 FVKESK. CDR3 length: 15 amino acids.